The following is a T cell receptor (beta chain) sequence with its context. Its antigen is still unknown. The TCR beta libraries were generated through quantitative 5'-RACE incorporating molecular barcodes. TCRdb reprocessed the 5' RACE reads via MiXCR and lists one record per CDR3 protein. The sample holds about 480,000 distinct CDR3 sequences, approximately 17% seen once. The data were obtained in a study of CD8 T cells in ankylosing spondylitis. Study-level points and caveats: It was reported that disease-linked clones were significantly enriched in matched ankylosing spondylitis synovial fluid. Made up of eight highly homologous variants, a TCR beta motif appeared characteristic of ankylosing spondylitis blood.

The CDR3 length is 12 residues. CDR1 DFQATT and CDR2 SNEGSKA come from the germline V gene (reference sequence). V shed 7 bases and J shed 2 bases, with 10 bases lying between them. Sequencing was carried out using blood, either unsorted or a sorted T cell fraction (not recorded which). The V gene is TRBV20-1, the J gene TRBJ2-3; possibly TRBD1 for D (5 bases). This clonotype was obtained from a male donor with ankylosing spondylitis. CDR3 protein: CSVPGNTDTQYF. The CDR3 nucleotides are TGCAGTGTCCCAGGGAACACAGATACGCAGTATTTT.